The clone carrying this T cell receptor (beta chain) came up once. The authors took blood RNA from unsorted whole blood and also extracted germline DNA. From around 530 ng of total RNA, TCR beta-specific cDNA was reverse-transcribed using a constant-region primer. Three-round nested multiplex PCR performed with slightly modified ARM-PCR produced the TCR beta libraries. With TRBV1-TRBV30 forward primers and a C-beta reverse primer, the first two PCR rounds were run for approximately 10 cycles each. TCRdb ran MiXCR on the multiplex PCR reads and lists one entry per CDR3 protein. The data hold fewer than 350,000 distinct CDR3 sequences, with 65% observed a single time. This sample is part of a study of tumor-infiltrating lymphocytes in primary liver carcinoma. The length of the CDR3 is 18 residues. CDR1 is SGHRS, CDR2 YFSETQ, per germline. The V and J ends lost 4 bases and 0 bases respectively, with 17 bases between them.

The gene calls are TRBV5-1 and TRBJ2-6, with D possibly called TRBD1 or TRBD2 (5 bases each). The TCR comes from a man aged 35 to 55 with primary liver carcinoma and hepatitis B virus infection. Sequencing input: peripheral blood. CDR3 sequence (DNA): TGCGCCAGCAGCCCCGGGGCAGGGCTACGCTCTGGGGCCAACGTCCTGACTTTC. It codes for CASSPGAGLRSGANVLTF. The full variable domain, in which reference TRBV5-1 and TRBJ2-6 provide the parts outside the CDR3, is KAGVTQTPRYLIKTRGQQVTLSCSPISGHRSVSWYQQTPGQGLQFLFEYFSETQRNKGNFPGRFSGRQFSNSRSEMNVSTLELGDSALYLCASSPGAGLRSGANVLTFGAGSRLTVL.